This is a list of T cell receptor beta chains from one sample in a study of cytomegalovirus exposure and HLA in healthy donors. Sequencing used immunoSEQ multiplex PCR; TCRdb keeps in-frame clones, though not all of them. The repertoire consists of approximately 190,000 clones, with roughly 80% occurring once and the leading ten covering 6.3%. Sequenced: PBMCs. Every receptor here comes from a man aged 40-49 years in good health and CMV-seropositive. CDR3s include the opening cysteine and the closing phenylalanine or tryptophan. The D gene is left open where the match is weak. The size of a clone is reported for some rows only, either as once, few or many, or as a class for expanded clones.

V	length	J	D	size	CDR3	DNA
TRBV7-3	14	TRBJ2-1	-	once	CASSSQGSYNEQFF	TGTGCCAGCAGCAGTCAGGGTTCCTACAATGAGCAGTTCTTC
TRBV6-6	14	TRBJ1-1	-	-	CASSSGHRNTEAFF	TGTGCCAGCAGTTCGGGACACCGTAACACTGAAGCTTTCTTT
TRBV14	13	TRBJ2-5	-	-	CASSLWTEETQYF	TGTGCCAGCAGCCTCTGGACAGAAGAGACCCAGTACTTC
TRBV27	12	TRBJ2-2	-	-	CASSLHGGELFF	TGTGCCAGCAGTTTGCACGGGGGGGAGCTGTTTTTT
TRBV9	15	TRBJ2-2	-	few	CASSVGGQNTGELFF	TGTGCCAGCAGCGTAGGGGGGCAGAACACCGGGGAGCTGTTTTTT
TRBV7-6	13	TRBJ1-2	TRBD1	-	CPEGGRPRDGYTF	TGTCCAGAAGGGGGCAGGCCGAGAGATGGCTACACCTTC
TRBV2	16	TRBJ2-2	TRBD2	once	CASSWGLAGGTGELFF	TGTGCCAGCAGTTGGGGACTAGCGGGGGGCACCGGGGAGCTGTTTTTT
TRBV27	14	TRBJ2-7	TRBD1	-	CASSPRTGYGEQYF	TGTGCCAGCAGTCCGCGGACAGGGTACGGCGAGCAGTACTTC
TRBV7-3	16	TRBJ1-1	-	-	CASSPVGGGMNTEAFF	TGTGCCAGCAGCCCTGTGGGGGGGGGAATGAACACTGAAGCTTTCTTT
TRBV6-6	15	TRBJ2-5	-	-	CASRGQRLYQETQYF	TGTGCCAGCAGGGGCCAGCGGTTGTACCAAGAGACCCAGTACTTC
TRBV6-1	13	TRBJ1-6	-	-	CASTFTGKSPLHF	TGTGCCAGCACCTTCACAGGGAAATCACCCCTCCACTTT
TRBV2	13	TRBJ2-5	-	-	CASSDLYQETQYF	TGTGCCAGCTCCGACTTGTACCAAGAGACCCAGTACTTC
TRBV7-2	15	TRBJ1-4	-	-	CASSPQTGTNEKLFF	TGTGCCAGCAGCCCCCAGACAGGAACTAATGAAAAACTGTTTTTT
TRBV9	14	TRBJ2-7	TRBD1	-	CASSPRQGVGEQYF	TGTGCCAGCAGCCCCCGACAGGGGGTAGGGGAGCAGTACTTC
TRBV5-4	15	TRBJ2-7	TRBD1	-	CASSVTGTGNGEQYF	TGTGCCAGCAGCGTGACCGGGACAGGGAACGGCGAGCAGTACTTC
TRBV28	14	TRBJ2-7	TRBD2	-	CASIERGSSYEQYF	TGTGCCAGCATTGAGCGGGGGAGCTCCTACGAGCAGTACTTC
TRBV9	14	TRBJ2-6	-	few	CASSPNSGANVLTF	TGTGCCAGCAGCCCTAACTCTGGGGCCAACGTCCTGACTTTC
TRBV19	17	TRBJ2-5	-	once	CASSILPGAGREETQYF	TGTGCCAGTAGTATTCTCCCGGGGGCGGGGAGGGAAGAGACCCAGTACTTC
TRBV5-1	13	TRBJ2-7	TRBD1	-	CASSLQGVDEQYF	TGCGCCAGCAGCTTACAGGGGGTCGACGAGCAGTACTTC
TRBV19	17	TRBJ1-1	-	-	CASSYTPGAHMNTEAFF	TGTGCCAGTAGTTATACTCCAGGGGCGCATATGAACACTGAAGCTTTCTTT
TRBV25-1	13	TRBJ1-3	TRBD1	once	CASTGTGGNTIYF	TGTGCCAGCACCGGGACAGGAGGAAACACCATATATTTT
TRBV30	13	TRBJ1-2	TRBD1	-	CAWSVLPGGSYTF	TGTGCCTGGAGTGTACTCCCAGGGGGGTCCTACACCTTC
TRBV4-2	16	TRBJ1-5	-	-	CASSQDPSSTGGPQHF	TGTGCCAGCAGCCAAGATCCGAGTTCCACCGGGGGGCCCCAGCATTTT
TRBV19	16	TRBJ1-5	-	once	CASSFLLGHSNQPQHF	TGTGCCAGTAGTTTCTTATTGGGCCATAGCAATCAGCCCCAGCATTTT
TRBV29-1	14	TRBJ1-1	-	few	CSVSGTPRSTEAFF	TGCAGCGTCTCCGGGACACCTCGATCCACTGAAGCTTTCTTT
TRBV5-1	11	TRBJ2-1	-	-	CASSWGDEQFF	TGCGCCAGCAGCTGGGGGGATGAGCAGTTCTTC
TRBV30	11	TRBJ1-1	-	-	CAWSRYREAFF	TGTGCCTGGAGCCGCTACAGGGAAGCTTTCTTT
TRBV4-2	14	TRBJ2-5	TRBD2	once	CASSQAGGQETQYF	TGTGCCAGCAGCCAGGCGGGGGGTCAAGAGACCCAGTACTTC
TRBV9	17	TRBJ2-2	TRBD1	-	CASSVVGGQGNTGELFF	TGTGCCAGCAGCGTAGTCGGGGGACAGGGTAATACCGGGGAGCTGTTTTTT
TRBV18	16	TRBJ1-1	TRBD1	-	CASSPQTGGLNTEAFF	TGTGCCAGCTCGCCACAGACAGGGGGCCTGAACACTGAAGCTTTCTTT
TRBV25-1	13	TRBJ1-1	-	few	CASSQQGSTEAFF	TGTGCCAGCAGTCAACAGGGATCCACTGAAGCTTTCTTT
TRBV27	18	TRBJ2-6	-	-	CASSLWAGESSGANVLTF	TGTGCCAGCAGTTTATGGGCAGGGGAATCCTCTGGGGCCAACGTCCTGACTTTC
TRBV30	13	TRBJ2-7	TRBD1	once	CAWSRQGINEQYF	TGTGCCTGGAGTCGACAGGGGATAAACGAGCAGTACTTC
TRBV28	15	TRBJ2-2	-	-	CASSLGGWGTGELFF	TGTGCCAGCAGTTTGGGGGGATGGGGCACCGGGGAGCTGTTTTTT
TRBV7-2	17	TRBJ2-5	TRBD2	-	CASSGSWTSGGRETQYF	TGTGCCAGCAGCGGCAGTTGGACTAGCGGGGGTAGAGAGACCCAGTACTTC
TRBV9	13	TRBJ1-2	-	-	CASSPIGDYGYTF	TGTGCCAGCAGCCCCATTGGAGACTATGGCTACACCTTC
TRBV28	15	TRBJ2-1	-	-	CASSLQGRPYNEQFF	TGTGCCAGCAGTCTGCAGGGGCGGCCCTACAATGAGCAGTTCTTC
TRBV7-8	15	TRBJ1-2	TRBD1	-	CASSSNWDRVSGYTF	TGTGCCAGCAGCTCAAATTGGGACAGGGTGTCCGGCTACACCTTC
TRBV4-3	13	TRBJ1-1	-	-	CASSLQGFEPAFF	TGCGCCAGCAGCCTACAGGGTTTCGAACCCGCTTTCTTT
TRBV7-8	12	TRBJ2-7	-	-	CASSFVSHEQYF	TGTGCCAGCAGCTTTGTAAGCCACGAGCAGTACTTC